These T cell receptor beta chains were read from a single sample in a study of post-analysis software for immune sequencing data. TCRdb processed the PCR reads anew with MiXCR; each CDR3 protein has one entry. This sample has roughly 580,000 distinct CDR3 sequences, with roughly two fifths found just once. Specimen: blood. Every receptor here comes from a girl under 18 with multiple sclerosis. CDR3s include the opening cysteine and the closing phenylalanine or tryptophan. The D gene is left open where the match is weak.

j_gene	d_gene	v_gene	CDR3aa
TRBJ2-3	-	TRBV4-1	CASSQDQGFTDTQYF
TRBJ2-7	-	TRBV2	CAIDGGRLSYEQYF
TRBJ1-2	-	TRBV12-3/TRBV12-4	CASSLLGSGGYTF
TRBJ2-5	TRBD1	TRBV25-1	CASSEWGQAQETQYF
TRBJ2-3	-	TRBV4-1	CASSQGVIDTQYF
TRBJ2-5	-	TRBV12-3/TRBV12-4	CASRRTRRLKTQYF
TRBJ2-1	-	TRBV2	CASRPSAYNEQFF
TRBJ2-3	TRBD2	TRBV7-9	CASSFGGRALDTQYF
TRBJ2-3	-	TRBV12-3/TRBV12-4	CASTTHGPDTQYF
TRBJ2-1	-	TRBV6-1	CATLNRGGSSYNEQFF